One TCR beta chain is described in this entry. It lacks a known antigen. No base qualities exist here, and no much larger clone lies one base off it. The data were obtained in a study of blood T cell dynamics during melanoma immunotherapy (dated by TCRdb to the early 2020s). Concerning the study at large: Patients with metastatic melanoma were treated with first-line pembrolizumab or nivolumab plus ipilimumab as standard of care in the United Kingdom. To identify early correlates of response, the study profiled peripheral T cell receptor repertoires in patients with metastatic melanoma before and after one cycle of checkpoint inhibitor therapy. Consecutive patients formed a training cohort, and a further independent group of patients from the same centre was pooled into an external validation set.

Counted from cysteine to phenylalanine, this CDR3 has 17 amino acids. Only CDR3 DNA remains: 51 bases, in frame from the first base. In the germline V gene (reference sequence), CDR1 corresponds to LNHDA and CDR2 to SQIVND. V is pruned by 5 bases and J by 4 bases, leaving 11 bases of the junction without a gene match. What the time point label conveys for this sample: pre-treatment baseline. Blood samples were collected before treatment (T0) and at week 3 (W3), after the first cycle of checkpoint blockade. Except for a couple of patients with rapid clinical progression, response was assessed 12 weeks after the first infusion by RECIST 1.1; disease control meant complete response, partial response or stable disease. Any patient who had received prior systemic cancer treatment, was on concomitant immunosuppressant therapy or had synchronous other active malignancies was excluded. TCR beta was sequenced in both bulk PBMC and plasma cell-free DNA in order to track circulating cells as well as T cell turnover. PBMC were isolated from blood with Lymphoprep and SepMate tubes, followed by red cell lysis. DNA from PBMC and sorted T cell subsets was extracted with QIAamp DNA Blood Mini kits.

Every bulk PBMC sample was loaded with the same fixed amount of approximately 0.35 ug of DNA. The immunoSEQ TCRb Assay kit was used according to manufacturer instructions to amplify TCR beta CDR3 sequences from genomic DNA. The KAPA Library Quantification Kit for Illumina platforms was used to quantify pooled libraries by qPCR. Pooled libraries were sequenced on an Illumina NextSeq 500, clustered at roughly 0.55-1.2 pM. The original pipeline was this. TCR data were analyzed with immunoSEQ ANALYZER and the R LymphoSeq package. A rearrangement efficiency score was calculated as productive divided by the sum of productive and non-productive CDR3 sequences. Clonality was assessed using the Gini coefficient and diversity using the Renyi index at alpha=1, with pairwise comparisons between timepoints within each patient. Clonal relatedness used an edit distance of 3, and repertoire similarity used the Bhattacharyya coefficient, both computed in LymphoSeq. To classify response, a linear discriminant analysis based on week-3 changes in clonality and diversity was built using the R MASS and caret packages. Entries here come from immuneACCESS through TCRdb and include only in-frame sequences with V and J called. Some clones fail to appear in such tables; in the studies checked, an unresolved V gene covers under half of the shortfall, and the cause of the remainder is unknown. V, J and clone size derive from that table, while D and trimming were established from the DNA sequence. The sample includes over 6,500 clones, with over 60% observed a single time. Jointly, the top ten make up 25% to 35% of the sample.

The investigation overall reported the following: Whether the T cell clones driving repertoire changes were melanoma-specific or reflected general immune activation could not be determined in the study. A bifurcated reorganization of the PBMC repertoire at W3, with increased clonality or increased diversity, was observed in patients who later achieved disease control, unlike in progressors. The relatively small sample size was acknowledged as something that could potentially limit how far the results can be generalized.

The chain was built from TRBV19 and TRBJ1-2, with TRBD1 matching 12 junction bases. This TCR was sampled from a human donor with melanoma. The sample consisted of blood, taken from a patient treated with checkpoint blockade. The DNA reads TGTGCCAGTAGTCCTCCGGGACAGGGGGCAGGTCCCTATGGCTACACCTTC. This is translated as CASSPPGQGAGPYGYTF.